This T cell receptor (beta chain) was identified during a study of regulatory T cells in long-lasting Graves disease. General study findings and limits: Lower TCR diversity was seen in persistent Graves' patients than in newly diagnosed ones. The persistent group shared 2,500 to 3,000 public clonotypes, more than the approximately 880 shared by new patients.

This clonotype has a handful of counts. Its specificity is not known. With 5 bases clipped from V and 2 bases from J, the junction kept 8 bases outside the gene matches. The CDR3 is made up of 14 amino acids. CDR1 and CDR2 (germline): DFQATT, SNEGSKA (reference sequence). Time point here: persistent/refractory GD, antithyroid drugs over 5 years with positive TRAb. RNA isolated from PBMCs was used to make the TCR library. For TCR beta, libraries came from iRepertoire HTBI primers and Arm-PCR of CDR3 regions. Original processing methods: Detected in the samples were roughly 60 TRBV and approximately 14 TRBJ segments. TCRdb reanalysed the multiplex PCR reads using MiXCR and keeps one entry per CDR3 protein. These V and J calls derive from TCRdb rather than the authors' analysis. This repertoire shows about 450,000 distinct CDR3 sequences, 23% found once; its top ten account for 26%.

The material sequenced was peripheral blood mononuclear cells (PBMCs), taken when the disease was refractory, from a patient treated with antithyroid drugs. The TCR comes from a female donor with Graves disease. The chain links TRBV20-1 to TRBJ2-7, with 8 bases identical to TRBD1. The CDR3 sequence: CSAYRDRPPYEQYF. DNA of the CDR3: TGCAGTGCTTACCGGGACAGGCCGCCCTACGAGCAGTACTTC.